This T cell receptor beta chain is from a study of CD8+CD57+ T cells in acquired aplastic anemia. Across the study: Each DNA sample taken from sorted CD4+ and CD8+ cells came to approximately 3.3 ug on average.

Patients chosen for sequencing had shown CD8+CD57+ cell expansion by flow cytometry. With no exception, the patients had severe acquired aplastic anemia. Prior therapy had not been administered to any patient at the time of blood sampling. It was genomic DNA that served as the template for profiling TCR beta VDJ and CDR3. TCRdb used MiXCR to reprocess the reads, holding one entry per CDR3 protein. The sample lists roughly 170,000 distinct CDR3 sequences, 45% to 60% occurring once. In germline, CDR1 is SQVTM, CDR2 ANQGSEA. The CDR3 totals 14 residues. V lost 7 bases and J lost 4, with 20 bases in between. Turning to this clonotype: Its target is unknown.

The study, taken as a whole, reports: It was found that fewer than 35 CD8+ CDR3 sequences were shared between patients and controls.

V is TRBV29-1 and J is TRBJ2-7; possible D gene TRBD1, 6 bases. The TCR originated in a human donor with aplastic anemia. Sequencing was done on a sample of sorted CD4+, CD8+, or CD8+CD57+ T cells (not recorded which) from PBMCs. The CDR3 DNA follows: TGCAGCGCTCTGACAGGTATCCTAGGGTACGAGCAGTACTTC. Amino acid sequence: CSALTGILGYEQYF.